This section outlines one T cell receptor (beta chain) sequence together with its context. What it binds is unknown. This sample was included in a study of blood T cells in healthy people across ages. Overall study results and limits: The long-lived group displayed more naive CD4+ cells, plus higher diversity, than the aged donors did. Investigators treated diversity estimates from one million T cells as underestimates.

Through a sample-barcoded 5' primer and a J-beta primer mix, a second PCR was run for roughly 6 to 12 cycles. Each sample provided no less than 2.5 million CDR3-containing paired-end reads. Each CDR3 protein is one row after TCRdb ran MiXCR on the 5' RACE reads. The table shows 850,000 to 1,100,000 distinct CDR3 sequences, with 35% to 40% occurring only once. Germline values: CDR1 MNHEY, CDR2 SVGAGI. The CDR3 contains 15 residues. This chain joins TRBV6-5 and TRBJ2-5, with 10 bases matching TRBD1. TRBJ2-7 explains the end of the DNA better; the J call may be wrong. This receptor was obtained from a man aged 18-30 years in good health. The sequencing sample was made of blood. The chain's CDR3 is CASSLRQGADYEQYF. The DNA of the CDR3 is TGTGCCAGCAGCCTCAGACAGGGGGCAGACTACGAGCAGTACTTC.